This T cell receptor beta chain appears in the sequencing data of a study of shared clonotypes between healthy human individuals (dated by TCRdb to the early 2020s). Context from the whole study: The cohort comprised a couple of women and three men aged 18 to 49 years. For each donor, CD4 naive and CD4 memory were each given three plates, CD8 naive was given two plates, and CD8 memory was given one plate. The study deeply sequenced blood TCR repertoires of about five healthy adults to estimate repertoire size and the extent of clonotype sharing between individuals. Different laboratories and diverse techniques were used to prepare libraries and sequence TCR repertoires, to increase sequencing depth and limit assay-specific biases. Leukapheresis yielded between about 0.94 and 8.9 billion PBMCs per donor.

In regard to this clone: Its antigen specificity is not known. No clone much larger than this one lies a single base away; base qualities are absent.

Study-wide findings and limitations: Sampling was limited to blood, and TCR repertoires in tissue likely differ from TCR repertoires in blood. Pairwise subsampling led to the expectation that sequencing depth would affect the degree of clonotype sharing among donors. Incomplete sequencing was indicated by rarefaction of sorted-subset datasets, despite the large sequencing depth. When four donors were compared, the shared fraction of clonotypes was roughly 5% for naive CD4, 3% to 4% for naive CD8, 2.3% for memory CD4, and less than 0.5% for memory CD8. Larger estimated clonotype richness was generally found for naive subsets than for memory subsets. Higher generation probabilities were observed for clonotypes shared by all four sorted-subset donors than for non-shared clonotypes. Because the study included only a small number of donors, the genetic and exposure-history diversity represented was limited.

The CDR3 goes from the cysteine to the phenylalanine over 12 residues. Only the CDR3 DNA is retained, 36 bases long and in frame from the first base. From the germline V gene, CDR1 is SGHTA and CDR2 is FQGNSA. Trimming costs V 2 bases and J 6 bases, and their ends lie 4 bases apart. Using the deep immunoSEQ assay, TCR CDR3 regions were amplified from genomic DNA by multiplex PCR. Genomic DNA extracted from each cell subset was distributed evenly over all wells of several immunoSEQ 96-well plates, and each plate served as one replicate. For sorted subsets, 200 to 250 ng of genomic DNA, equivalent to 25,000 to 35,000 T cell genomes, went into each replicate PCR. Purified libraries were measured with a Qubit 3.0 fluorometer, size-checked on a Bioanalyzer 2100, and measured again with the KAPA Library Quantification kit. Every immunoSEQ 96-well plate was sequenced on a dedicated single-read 150-cycle Illumina NextSeq 550 flow cell. As for the authors' bioinformatics: Because the immunoSEQ output held only junctional sequences and lacked quality scores, the filtering could not match the filtering applied to full-length reads. To assign V/J genes and CDR3, sequences were annotated against IMGT germline references using PyIR, a Python wrapper for IgBLAST v1.9. Reads were removed for weak V/J assignments (E-value above 1e-6), missing CDR3, stop codons, out-of-frame junctions, or ambiguous translated residues. A V3J clonotype was defined by an identical inferred V gene, J gene, and CDR3 amino acid sequence. Percentage overlap between repertoires was computed as shared unique clonotypes divided by the size of the smaller repertoire. Three approaches were used to assess repertoire richness: RTK rarefaction, the Chao1 estimator, and Recon v2.1 estimates of unobserved clonotypes. Generation probabilities for all TCRbeta clonotypes obtained by the gDNA method from a handful of donors were computed using OLGA. TCRdb retrieved this table from immuneACCESS and kept in-frame rearrangements only. Not all clones are present; in checked studies, unresolved V genes account for under half, and no reason is known for the remainder. That table furnishes V, J and clone size, whereas the DNA furnished D and trimming. A total of nearly 750,000 clones appear in this sample, 72% of them only once. The ten most abundant clones make up approximately 1.7% of the sample.

The donors were healthy, HIV-negative adults with no recently reported acute infections or vaccinations. Every donor was a Caucasian adult residing in Nashville, Tennessee, USA. CD4+ T cells were enriched through magnetic negative selection, after which naive cells were positively selected on CD45RA and the remaining negative fraction served as the memory subset. Blood was obtained by leukapheresis, after which PBMCs were separated by Ficoll-Histopaque density gradient centrifugation and cryopreserved in liquid nitrogen vapor phase. Analytical flow cytometry was used to check the purity and quantity of each magnetically sorted T cell population. Genomic DNA was isolated from each sorted fraction and quantified by UV absorbance on a Nanodrop 2000c.

This receptor was obtained from a woman in her 30s in good health. The sequencing input was memory CD4+ T cells sorted from blood. What this sample's cell subset or site label stands for: CD45RA-negative fraction. The V and J genes are TRBV7-2 and TRBJ2-2; a confident D gene designation cannot be given. CDR3 reads: CASSLFAGELFF. Here is the DNA: TGTGCCAGCAGCTTATTCGCCGGGGAGCTGTTTTTT.